Listed below are T cell receptor beta chains from one sample, sequenced in a study of liver allograft versus peripheral blood T cells. Each CDR3 protein gets one entry after TCRdb re-called the reads with MiXCR. Seen here are 13,000 or so distinct CDR3 sequences, approximately 20% observed once, and the top ten hold around 14%. Receptors originate from a human patient who had a liver transplant. The graft donor may account for some of the T cells. Both conserved end residues are part of each CDR3. D genes are given only for firm matches. A clone size is listed for some rows: how often the clone was seen (once, few, many), or a class if it is expanded.

clone_size: medium-sized; d_call: .; j_call: TRBJ2-1; v_call: TRBV6-1; cdr3_aa: CASNGGPSYNEQFF; cdr3_nt: TGTGCCAGCAATGGGGGACCCTCCTACAATGAGCAGTTCTTC
clone_size: .; d_call: .; j_call: TRBJ2-5; v_call: TRBV20-1; cdr3_aa: CSARLKGGSRETQYF; cdr3_nt: TGCAGTGCTCGTCTAAAGGGGGGCAGTCGAGAGACCCAGTACTTC
clone_size: .; d_call: TRBD2; j_call: TRBJ2-1; v_call: TRBV7-2; cdr3_aa: CASRQVIGASGRAGVQFF; cdr3_nt: TGTGCCAGCAGACAAGTTATCGGGGCTAGCGGGAGGGCCGGGGTGCAGTTCTTC
clone_size: medium-sized; d_call: .; j_call: TRBJ2-6; v_call: TRBV6-2/TRBV6-3; cdr3_aa: CASNAVPGANVLTF; cdr3_nt: TGTGCCAGCAACGCGGTCCCCGGGGCCAACGTCCTGACTTTC
clone_size: few; d_call: TRBD1; j_call: TRBJ1-2; v_call: TRBV14; cdr3_aa: CASSDLGQGAHGYTF; cdr3_nt: TGTGCCAGCAGCGACCTCGGACAGGGGGCCCATGGCTACACCTTC
clone_size: medium-sized; d_call: TRBD1; j_call: TRBJ1-2; v_call: TRBV6-1; cdr3_aa: CASGQGGPGGYTF; cdr3_nt: TGTGCCAGCGGACAGGGGGGACCGGGAGGCTACACCTTC
clone_size: .; d_call: .; j_call: TRBJ1-3; v_call: TRBV20-1; cdr3_aa: CSARDWARPGNTIYF; cdr3_nt: TGCAGTGCTAGAGATTGGGCACGTCCTGGAAACACCATATATTTT
clone_size: few; d_call: TRBD1; j_call: TRBJ2-7; v_call: TRBV5-4; cdr3_aa: CASSLGDRDYEQYF; cdr3_nt: TGTGCCAGCAGCTTGGGGGACAGGGACTACGAGCAGTACTTC
clone_size: once; d_call: TRBD1; j_call: TRBJ1-6; v_call: TRBV18; cdr3_aa: CASSPGQGNSPLHF; cdr3_nt: TGTGCCAGCTCACCGGGACAGGGTAATTCACCCCTCCACTTT
clone_size: once; d_call: TRBD1; j_call: TRBJ1-1; v_call: TRBV20-1; cdr3_aa: CSARDRVGGEFQAFF; cdr3_nt: TGCAGTGCTAGAGATCGTGTAGGGGGCGAGTTTCAAGCTTTCTTT
clone_size: medium-sized; d_call: .; j_call: TRBJ1-2; v_call: TRBV6-5; cdr3_aa: CASSYSSRPASYGYTF; cdr3_nt: TGTGCCAGCAGTTACTCGTCGAGACCGGCAAGCTATGGCTACACCTTC
clone_size: .; d_call: TRBD2; j_call: TRBJ2-3; v_call: TRBV11-3; cdr3_aa: CASSFGLADTDTQYF; cdr3_nt: TGTGCCAGCAGCTTTGGACTAGCAGACACAGATACGCAGTATTTT
clone_size: medium-sized; d_call: .; j_call: TRBJ1-6; v_call: TRBV28; cdr3_aa: CASSFVGFGSPLHF; cdr3_nt: TGTGCCAGCAGTTTTGTAGGGTTTGGGTCACCCCTCCACTTT
clone_size: few; d_call: TRBD1; j_call: TRBJ2-3; v_call: TRBV14; cdr3_aa: CASSQAGTGVFTQYF; cdr3_nt: TGTGCCAGCAGCCAAGCCGGGACAGGGGTTTTTACGCAGTATTTT
clone_size: .; d_call: .; j_call: TRBJ1-4; v_call: TRBV9; cdr3_aa: CASSVAATNEKLFF; cdr3_nt: TGTGCCAGCAGCGTAGCTGCAACTAATGAAAAACTGTTTTTT
clone_size: medium-sized; d_call: .; j_call: TRBJ1-3; v_call: TRBV29-1; cdr3_aa: CSVDQTGGNTIYF; cdr3_nt: TGCAGCGTCGATCAGACAGGCGGAAACACCATATATTTT
clone_size: many; d_call: .; j_call: TRBJ1-2; v_call: TRBV10-3; cdr3_aa: CAISGDSQGGYTF; cdr3_nt: TGTGCCATCAGTGGAGACTCCCAAGGCGGCTACACCTTC
clone_size: .; d_call: .; j_call: TRBJ2-1; v_call: TRBV9; cdr3_aa: CASSVEGDSYNEQFF; cdr3_nt: TGTGCCAGCAGCGTAGAGGGGGACTCCTACAATGAGCAGTTCTTC
clone_size: .; d_call: TRBD2; j_call: TRBJ2-7; v_call: TRBV20-1; cdr3_aa: CSAIAGQDRGQYF; cdr3_nt: TGCAGTGCTATAGCGGGGCAGGATCGGGGGCAGTACTTC
clone_size: medium-sized; d_call: .; j_call: TRBJ2-1; v_call: TRBV19; cdr3_aa: CASSIGIQSYNEQFF; cdr3_nt: TGTGCCAGTAGTATAGGGATCCAGTCCTACAATGAGCAGTTCTTC
clone_size: medium-sized; d_call: .; j_call: TRBJ2-5; v_call: TRBV29-1; cdr3_aa: CSVRAVQETQYF; cdr3_nt: TGCAGCGTTCGAGCGGTACAAGAGACCCAGTACTTC
clone_size: few; d_call: TRBD1; j_call: TRBJ2-3; v_call: TRBV18; cdr3_aa: CASSQGQAKTDTQYF; cdr3_nt: TGTGCCAGCTCACAGGGACAGGCTAAAACAGATACGCAGTATTTT
clone_size: .; d_call: .; j_call: TRBJ2-5; v_call: TRBV12-3/TRBV12-4; cdr3_aa: CASSLAGGETQYF; cdr3_nt: TGTGCCAGCAGTTTAGCAGGGGGTGAGACCCAGTACTTC
clone_size: .; d_call: .; j_call: TRBJ2-1; v_call: TRBV7-9; cdr3_aa: CASSLAEGGEQFF; cdr3_nt: TGTGCCAGCAGCTTAGCGGAGGGGGGCGAGCAGTTCTTC
clone_size: medium-sized; d_call: .; j_call: TRBJ1-2; v_call: TRBV19; cdr3_aa: CASSEGVNYGYTF; cdr3_nt: TGTGCCAGTAGTGAGGGGGTCAACTATGGCTACACCTTC
clone_size: many; d_call: .; j_call: TRBJ2-7; v_call: TRBV6-6; cdr3_aa: CASSYPLRGNYEQYF; cdr3_nt: TGTGCCAGCAGTTACCCGCTGCGGGGAAACTACGAGCAGTACTTC
clone_size: few; d_call: .; j_call: TRBJ2-1; v_call: TRBV12-3/TRBV12-4; cdr3_aa: CASSLGKGLYNEQFF; cdr3_nt: TGTGCCAGCAGTTTAGGTAAAGGGCTCTACAATGAGCAGTTCTTC
clone_size: many; d_call: TRBD1; j_call: TRBJ1-2; v_call: TRBV27; cdr3_aa: CASSPQGANYGYTF; cdr3_nt: TGTGCCAGCAGTCCCCAGGGGGCAAACTATGGCTACACCTTC
clone_size: .; d_call: .; j_call: TRBJ2-2; v_call: TRBV27; cdr3_aa: CASTKGGGTGELFF; cdr3_nt: TGTGCCAGCACCAAGGGAGGGGGGACCGGGGAGCTGTTTTTT
clone_size: .; d_call: TRBD2; j_call: TRBJ2-2; v_call: TRBV10-3; cdr3_aa: CAIKDPGREGRAGELFF; cdr3_nt: TGTGCCATCAAGGACCCTGGGCGGGAGGGCCGGGCCGGGGAGCTGTTTTTT